One sample yielded the 21 T cell receptor beta chains listed below, sequenced in a study of T cells in localized non-small cell lung cancer. Clones were sequenced by immunoSEQ multiplex PCR, and TCRdb holds only the in-frame ones, with some missing. The sample yields tens of thousands of clones, 65% to 90% seen once. The sequencing used peripheral blood mononuclear cells, collected before any cancer treatment. The receptors here all came from a male donor at least 60 years old with stage II lung adenocarcinoma.

The chain couples TRBV28 to TRBJ1-1; 10 nucleotides align to TRBD1. The ends lost 5 bases at V and 11 bases at J; junction bases unmatched: 14. Per the germline V gene, CDR1 is MDHEN and CDR2 is SYDVKM. There are 15 residues in the CDR3. CDR3 nucleotides: TGTGCCAGCAGTCCTTCCGGGACAGGGGTTGCTCGGGCTTTCTTT. The encoded protein is CASSPSGTGVARAFF.

The chain has TRBV11-2 and TRBJ2-7; D might be TRBD2 (7 bases). Germline-derived CDR1 and CDR2 are SGHAT and FQNNGV. The CDR3 covers 15 residues. Between the trimmed V and J ends, which lost 5 bases and 4 bases, there was a span of 18 bases. The CDR3 bases are TGTGCCAGCAGCCAATCGGAGGGGAGGGGGTACGAGCAGTACTTC. The encoded protein is CASSQSEGRGYEQYF. Full variable domain (rest looked up from reference TRBV11-2 and TRBJ2-7): EAGVAQSPRYKIIEKRQSVAFWCNPISGHATLYWYQQILGQGPKLLIQFQNNGVVDDSQLPKDRFSAERLKGVDSTLKIQPAKLEDSAVYLCASSQSEGRGYEQYFGPGTRLTVT.

This chain connects TRBV30 to TRBJ2-6; D ambiguous. V was pared by 5 bases and J by 4 bases, with 12 bases between. The CDR3 is 14 amino acids. Per the germline V gene, CDR1 is GTSNPN and CDR2 is SVGIG (reference sequence). The CDR3 here is CAWSRVSGANVLTF. CDR3 sequence (DNA): TGTGCCTGGTCTAGGGTTTCAGGGGCCAACGTCCTGACTTTC.

The chain couples TRBV2 to TRBJ1-5; D is perhaps TRBD1 (6 bases). The germline CDR1 and CDR2 sequences are SNHLY and FYNNEI. The CDR3 totals 15 residues. V was clipped by 3 bases and J by 1 base, with 10 bases between them. The CDR3 DNA follows: TGTGCCAGCAGTGAGACAGGTGGAAGCAATCAGCCCCAGCATTTT. Protein product: CASSETGGSNQPQHF.

The V call is TRBV18, the J call TRBJ1-1; D perhaps matches TRBD1 (5 bases). The CDR3 contains 15 residues. Looked up from germline, CDR1 is KGHSH and CDR2 is LQKENI. The V end lost 6 bases, the J end lost 4 bases, and 18 bases lay between the germline ends. The CDR3 DNA reads as TGTGCCAGCTCGCTTTCCACCTTAGGGGTCACTGAAGCTTTCTTT. This gives the protein CASSLSTLGVTEAFF.

The chain is built from TRBV7-8 and TRBJ1-1; D call uncertain. The V gene lost 5 bases and the J gene lost 3 bases, with 13 bases spanning the gap. This CDR3 is 14 amino acids long. CDR1 is SGHVS, CDR2 FQNEAQ, per germline. CDR3 protein: CASSPDFSDTEAFF. In DNA, the CDR3 is TGTGCCAGCAGCCCGGACTTCTCGGACACTGAAGCTTTCTTT.

The chain carries TRBV27 and TRBJ1-6, with 8 bases identical to TRBD1. The CDR3 consists of 14 residues. Germline CDR1 reads MNHEY; CDR2 reads SMNVEV (reference sequence). V gave up 2 bases and J gave up 9 bases; unmatched junction bases: 3. In DNA form, the CDR3 reads TGTGCCAGCAGTTTAACAGGGGGTGCTTCACCCCTCCACTTT. Translation: CASSLTGGASPLHF.

The chain combines TRBV7-9 with TRBJ1-1; D remains ambiguous. Germline V gene lookup returns CDR1 SEHNR and CDR2 FQNEAQ (reference sequence). Trimming cost V 0 bases and J 1 base, with 6 bases left between them. CDR3 length: 14 amino acids. The CDR3 loop reads CASSLAPANTEAFF. DNA for the CDR3: TGTGCCAGCAGCTTAGCGCCGGCGAACACTGAAGCTTTCTTT.

The CDR3 DNA reads TGTGCCAGCGGGGGACAGAACACTGAAGCTTTCTTT. Translated: CASGGQNTEAFF. The chain combines TRBV11-3 with TRBJ1-1, with a tentative D call TRBD1 (6 bases). From germline, CDR1 is SGHNT and CDR2 YENEEA. The CDR3 is 12 residues long. Trimming left V 8 bases short and J 1 base short, with 8 bases between.

This clone showed up just a few times. This rearrangement joins TRBV9 to TRBJ1-1; no definite D call. With 4 bases removed from V and 0 bases from J, the gap between germline ends came to 7 bases. CDR1 and CDR2 from the germline V gene are SGDLS and YYNGEE. This CDR3 is 13 amino acids long. The CDR3 coding sequence is TGTGCCAGCAGCTTCACTGTGAACACTGAAGCTTTCTTT. Encoded protein: CASSFTVNTEAFF.

The CDR3 coding sequence is TGTGCCAGCAGAACAGGTTATTCACCCCTCCACTTT. This gives the protein CASRTGYSPLHF. The J gene is TRBJ1-6, the V gene TRBV6-5, with D possibly being TRBD1 (5 bases). V lost 6 bases to trimming and J lost 8 bases, with 8 bases between them. The CDR3 has 12 amino acids. CDR1 MNHEY and CDR2 SVGAGI come from the germline V gene.

This chain uses TRBV14 with TRBJ1-1; no clear D. CDR3 length equals 14 residues. V lost 4 bases to trimming and J lost 1 base, with 10 bases between them. Per the germline V gene, CDR1 is SGHDN and CDR2 is FVKESK. The CDR3 sequence is CASSREDWNTEAFF. The DNA for the CDR3 is TGTGCCAGCAGCCGTGAGGATTGGAACACTGAAGCTTTCTTT.

The rearrangement uses TRBV20-1 and TRBJ2-5; D unresolved. Germline CDR1 DFQATT, CDR2 SNEGSKA (reference sequence). V was trimmed by 5 bases and J by 6 bases, leaving 10 bases between them. This CDR3 is 11 amino acids long. The CDR3 loop reads CSAPLSKTQYF. CDR3 nucleotide sequence: TGCAGTGCTCCCCTAAGCAAGACCCAGTACTTC.

The chain uses TRBV28 and TRBJ1-4, with D possibly TRBD1 on 5 matching bases. From germline, CDR1 is MDHEN and CDR2 SYDVKM. CDR3 length: 16 residues. V lost 4 bases to trimming and J lost 1 base, with 13 bases between them. The CDR3 loop reads CASSSPGTLTNEKLFF. The CDR3 nucleotides read TGTGCCAGCAGTTCCCCCGGGACCCTAACTAATGAAAAACTGTTTTTT.

This clone was detected only once. This chain connects TRBV27 to TRBJ2-7; the match to TRBD2 covers 11 bases. After removal of 5 bases from V and 9 bases from J, the junction contained 3 bases not matched to a gene. Germline CDR1 is MNHEY and CDR2 is SMNVEV (reference sequence). There are 12 residues in the CDR3. CDR3 sequence (DNA): TGTGCCAGCAGTCTAGCGGGAGGACGGCAGTACTTC. Amino acid sequence: CASSLAGGRQYF.

The DNA of the CDR3 is TGTGCCAGCTCCCCTTCAGCTAACTATGGCTACACCTTC. Encoded protein: CASSPSANYGYTF. V usage is TRBV6-5 and J usage is TRBJ1-2, with D hard to call. The germline V gene has CDR1 MNHEY and CDR2 SVGAGI. Trimming pared 8 bases from V and 0 bases from J, leaving 10 bases between. This CDR3 has 13 amino acids.

The genes are TRBV5-6 and TRBJ2-5, with 9 bases identical to TRBD1. V trimming: 4 bases; J trimming: 3 bases; junction bases outside the gene matches: 4. The CDR3 consists of 14 residues. Germline V lookup: CDR1 SGHDT, CDR2 YYEEEE. The CDR3 loop reads CASSTGTGKETQYF. The CDR3 nucleotides read TGTGCCAGCAGCACCGGGACAGGGAAAGAGACCCAGTACTTC.

The CDR3 is CATSSPGQGSPSGANVLTF. As DNA, the CDR3 is TGTGCCACCAGCAGTCCGGGACAGGGATCTCCCTCTGGGGCCAACGTCCTGACTTTC. This chain connects TRBV15 to TRBJ2-6; TRBD1 agrees at 9 bases. CDR1 is LNHNV, CDR2 YYDKDF, per germline (reference sequence). The trim removed 3 bases at V and 0 bases at J, leaving 9 bases unmatched. CDR3 length equals 19 residues.

The chain is built from TRBV28 and TRBJ2-5; either TRBD1 or TRBD2 may fit D (5 bases each). From germline, CDR1 is MDHEN and CDR2 SYDVKM. V lost 6 bases and J 5 bases, leaving 25 bases between the germline ends. This CDR3 has 17 amino acids. This chain's CDR3 is CASRPRESRKGAETQYF. The CDR3 DNA follows: TGTGCCAGCAGGCCCAGGGAGTCCCGGAAAGGAGCGGAGACCCAGTACTTC. Drawing the rest from reference TRBV28 and TRBJ2-5, the complete variable domain is DVKVTQSSRYLVKRTGEKVFLECVQDMDHENMFWYRQDPGLGLRLIYFSYDVKMKEKGDIPEGYSVSREKKERFSLILESASTNQTSMYLCASRPRESRKGAETQYFGPGTRLLVL.

Only one count was recorded for this clone. V is TRBV30 and J is TRBJ2-1; no definite D call. Trimming stripped 0 bases from V and 4 bases from J, with 4 bases between. The CDR3 has 12 amino acids. Germline V gene data show CDR1 as GTSNPN and CDR2 as SVGIG (reference sequence). CDR3 nucleotides: TGTGCCTGGAGTGTAGGGTACAATGAGCAGTTCTTC. It translates to CAWSVGYNEQFF.

This clone has a handful of counts. V and J are TRBV30 and TRBJ2-3, with D uncertain. This CDR3 has 14 residues. Germline V lookup: CDR1 GTSNPN, CDR2 SVGIG (reference sequence). The V gene lost 2 bases and the J gene lost 6 bases, with 15 bases spanning the gap. Written as DNA, the CDR3 is TGTGCCTGGAGTTCCGGGCCCGGCGCGGATACGCAGTATTTT. It codes for CAWSSGPGADTQYF.